Presented here are 22 T cell receptor beta chains from one specimen sequenced in a study of Ad26.COV2.S vaccination and SARS-CoV-2 variants. Specified treatment: roughly 20 received Ad26.COV2.S at low or high dose, single or two shots; about five received placebo; per-sample allocation not given. Sampling was done on day 63 after the first vaccine or placebo injection. Repertoires were generated with immunoSEQ multiplex PCR, while TCRdb's copy carries only in-frame clones and drops some. The repertoire consists of more than 350,000 clones, with 75% to 95% occurring once and the leading ten covering 9.5% to 15%. The sample here was peripheral blood, taken in a trial of Ad26.COV2.S vaccine versus placebo. The source of these receptors is a person between 18 and 65 years old who received the Ad26.COV2.S COVID-19 vaccine or a placebo.

This clone was observed once. The rearrangement joins TRBV7-2 to TRBJ1-1; D gene uncertain. Germline V lookup: CDR1 SGHTA, CDR2 FQGNSA. This CDR3 comprises 15 residues. Trimming shortened V by 2 bases and J by 7 bases, and 17 bases separated the two germline ends. The CDR3 DNA reads as TGTGCCAGCAGCTTATTTGGGAGGGTAAGGAATGAAGCTTTCTTT. Protein: CASSLFGRVRNEAFF.

This clone was detected a few times. The V call is TRBV6-1, the J call TRBJ1-3, with TRBD1 matching over 7 bases. Germline V gene sequence: CDR1 MNHNS, CDR2 SASEGT. Trimming took 4 bases from V and 0 from J; bases not matched to a gene: 6. This CDR3 has 16 amino acids. CDR3 residues: CASSVRDSGSGNTIYF. The CDR3 DNA reads TGTGCCAGCAGTGTCCGGGACAGCGGCTCTGGAAACACCATATATTTT.

The V call is TRBV30, the J call TRBJ1-4; D gene ambiguous. The V and J ends lost 1 base and 2 bases respectively, with 8 bases between them. The CDR3 is made up of 14 amino acids. Germline lookup yields CDR1 GTSNPN and CDR2 SVGIG (reference sequence). CDR3 region: CAWSGYLTNEKLFF. CDR3 bases: TGTGCCTGGAGTGGGTACCTCACTAATGAAAAACTGTTTTTT.

The chain recombines TRBV7-3 with TRBJ1-4, with 7 bases fitting TRBD1. CDR1 is SGHTA, CDR2 FQGTGA, per germline. The CDR3 has 13 amino acids. Trimming took 4 bases from V and 7 from J; bases not matched to a gene: 3. CDR3 sequence: CASSSRQGEKLFF. In DNA form, the CDR3 reads TGTGCCAGCAGCTCAAGACAGGGTGAAAAACTGTTTTTT.

This rearrangement joins TRBV11-2 to TRBJ1-2; 7 nucleotides align to TRBD1. The germline V gene has CDR1 SGHAT and CDR2 FQNNGV. The CDR3 contains 16 residues. J was trimmed by 3 bases and V by 1 base; bases with no gene match: 8. CDR3 region: CASSLGDRFWDYGYTF. The DNA for the CDR3 is TGTGCCAGCAGCTTAGGGGACAGATTTTGGGACTATGGCTACACCTTC.

This chain uses TRBV7-9 with TRBJ1-1; 9 bases agree with TRBD1. The CDR3 runs to 14 residues. The V gene's germline CDR1 is SEHNR and CDR2 FQNEAQ (reference sequence). The V and J ends lost 3 bases and 4 bases, in that order; junction bases with no gene match: 3. This CDR3 reads CASSFDRGITEAFF. The CDR3 DNA follows: TGTGCCAGCAGCTTCGACAGGGGGATCACTGAAGCTTTCTTT.

This clone appeared once. The chain links TRBV7-9 to TRBJ2-7; D gene uncertain. Trimming stripped 3 bases from V and 7 bases from J, with 19 bases between. Per the germline V gene, CDR1 is SEHNR and CDR2 is FQNEAQ (reference sequence). The length of the CDR3 is 15 residues. This chain's CDR3 is CASSFSGSPSTEQYF. As DNA, the CDR3 is TGTGCCAGCAGCTTTAGTGGCTCACCCTCAACGGAGCAGTACTTC.

This chain links TRBV9 with TRBJ2-3; 12 positions match TRBD2. Germline V gene sequence: CDR1 SGDLS, CDR2 YYNGEE. This CDR3 spans 17 amino acids. V shed 0 bases, J shed 3 bases, and the junction held 5 bases outside the gene matches. CDR3 sequence reads: CASSVATSGRWTDTQYF. The CDR3 DNA is TGTGCCAGCAGCGTAGCGACTAGCGGGAGATGGACAGATACGCAGTATTTT.

The rearrangement uses TRBV27 and TRBJ2-2; no definite D call. The V and J ends lost 2 bases and 7 bases respectively, with 5 bases between them. CDR3 length: 12 residues. CDR1 is MNHEY, CDR2 SMNVEV, per germline (reference sequence). The DNA for the CDR3 is TGTGCCAGCAGTTTAAGAATCGGGGAGCTGTTTTTT. Encoded protein: CASSLRIGELFF.

This clone was seen only once. Written as DNA, the CDR3 is TGTGCCAGCTCACCGTTGGACAAAGATAATGAAAAACTGTTTTTT. It specifies CASSPLDKDNEKLFF. The chain combines TRBV18 with TRBJ1-4; tentative D call: TRBD1 (5 bases). There are 15 residues in the CDR3. Looked up from germline, CDR1 is KGHSH and CDR2 is LQKENI. V dropped 3 bases and J dropped 4 bases, with 12 bases sitting between them.

The genes are TRBV19 and TRBJ1-1, with D hard to call. The CDR3 has 14 amino acids. The germline V and J ends were trimmed by 2 bases and 1 base, with 8 bases remaining between them. CDR1 is LNHDA, CDR2 SQIVND, per germline (reference sequence). For the CDR3, the DNA is TGTGCCAGTAGTATAAAGGGTCGGAACACTGAAGCTTTCTTT. This sequence encodes CASSIKGRNTEAFF.

Written as DNA, the CDR3 is TGTGCCAGCAGCCCGGGACAGGGGGATGAAGCTTTCTTT. Translation: CASSPGQGDEAFF. The chain joins TRBV12-3 or TRBV12-4 to TRBJ1-1, with 11 nucleotides matching TRBD1. CDR3 length: 13 amino acids. With 6 bases clipped from V and 7 bases from J, the junction kept 4 bases outside the gene matches.

V usage is TRBV5-1 and J usage is TRBJ1-4; TRBD1 matches 7 bases. Germline lookup yields CDR1 SGHRS and CDR2 YFSETQ. V lost 5 bases to trimming and J lost 2 bases; unmatched junction nucleotides: 12. The CDR3 has 17 residues. The CDR3 sequence is CASRQGFRGKTNEKLFF. Written as DNA, the CDR3 is TGCGCCAGCAGACAGGGGTTCAGGGGGAAGACTAATGAAAAACTGTTTTTT.

The genes are TRBV19 and TRBJ2-1; D might be TRBD2 (6 bases). Between the trimmed V and J ends, which lost 5 bases and 6 bases, there was a span of 11 bases. Germline values: CDR1 LNHDA, CDR2 SQIVND (reference sequence). This CDR3 spans 13 amino acids. The CDR3 nucleotides read TGTGCCAGTAGTGCCGGGGGACTCAATGAGCAGTTCTTC. Translation gives CASSAGGLNEQFF.

J is TRBJ2-7 and V is TRBV12-3 or TRBV12-4, with no clear D. V dropped 3 bases and J dropped 7 bases, with 13 bases sitting between them. The length of the CDR3 is 13 residues. The CDR3 reads CASSFSDPAEQYF. CDR3 sequence (DNA): TGTGCCAGCAGTTTTAGTGACCCCGCGGAGCAGTACTTC.

V gene TRBV2 combines with J gene TRBJ2-5; 14 nucleotides align to TRBD2. Germline values: CDR1 SNHLY, CDR2 FYNNEI. Trimming took 6 bases from V and 5 from J; bases not matched to a gene: 8. CDR3 size: 16 residues. The DNA of the CDR3 is TGTGCCAGCAGCTTGGGACTAGCGGGAGTCGGGGAGACCCAGTACTTC. It codes for CASSLGLAGVGETQYF.

The chain uses TRBV7-2 and TRBJ1-3; D remains ambiguous. This CDR3 is 14 amino acids long. The germline gives CDR1 SGHTA, CDR2 FQGNSA. V was pared by 2 bases and J by 1 base, with 6 bases between. Here the CDR3 reads CASSLIGSGNTIYF. Written as DNA, the CDR3 is TGTGCCAGCAGCTTAATAGGGTCTGGAAACACCATATATTTT.

This chain connects TRBV15 to TRBJ2-3; D ambiguous. Trimming took off 5 bases at V and 2 bases at J, with 14 bases between the two ends. The germline V gene encodes CDR1 LNHNV and CDR2 YYDKDF (reference sequence). The CDR3 is 15 amino acids. The CDR3, as DNA: TGTGCCACCAGCCGGAGTCCGACCGACACAGATACGCAGTATTTT. It specifies CATSRSPTDTDTQYF.

The rearrangement uses TRBV6-6 and TRBJ2-5; possibly TRBD1 for D (5 bases). Trimming took off 7 bases at V and 4 bases at J, with 10 bases between the two ends. The germline V gene has CDR1 MNHNY and CDR2 SVGAGI (reference sequence). The length of the CDR3 is 12 residues. The CDR3 sequence is CASNRGGETQYF. The CDR3 region has the DNA TGTGCCAGCAATAGGGGTGGAGAGACCCAGTACTTC.

The table lists this clone with a few counts. The rearrangement joins TRBV19 to TRBJ2-1, with 9 nucleotides matching TRBD2. CDR3 length: 14 residues. The ends lost 6 bases at V and 4 bases at J; junction bases unmatched: 4. Germline values: CDR1 LNHDA, CDR2 SQIVND (reference sequence). The CDR3 sequence: CASRGAGGYNEQFF. The DNA of the CDR3 is TGTGCCAGTAGGGGAGCGGGAGGTTACAATGAGCAGTTCTTC.

V gene TRBV11-2 combines with J gene TRBJ1-5, with a possible D match to TRBD1 (5 bases). The CDR3 consists of 14 residues. The V gene's germline CDR1 is SGHAT and CDR2 FQNNGV. Trimming pared 2 bases from V and 5 bases from J, leaving 10 bases between. Here the CDR3 reads CASSLQGGYQPQHF. The CDR3 DNA is TGTGCCAGCAGCTTACAGGGAGGGTATCAGCCCCAGCATTTT.

The rearrangement joins TRBV9 to TRBJ2-3, with unresolved D. From germline, CDR1 is SGDLS and CDR2 YYNGEE. This CDR3 is built from 14 residues. V was trimmed by 2 bases and J by 2 bases, leaving 9 bases between them. The CDR3, as DNA: TGTGCCAGCAGCGTCCTGTTCGCCACAGATACGCAGTATTTT. It encodes CASSVLFATDTQYF.